One and the same sample provided the 7 T cell receptor beta chains below, sequenced in a study of CD8+ T cells in alopecia areata. It was cDNA, reverse transcribed from extracted RNA, that served as the sequencing template. The table came from immunoSEQ multiplex PCR; TCRdb's copy has only in-frame clones and leaves some out. The sample holds about 180,000 clones; roughly 60% are singletons and the top ten take 1.5% to 2%. This sample comprised CD4+ T cells sorted from blood, obtained at week 0. Source of these receptors: a human donor with alopecia areata.

The CDR3 loop is CASSLDSGGIPYEQYF. In DNA form, the CDR3 reads TGCGCCAGCAGCTTGGATAGCGGGGGGATCCCCTACGAGCAGTACTTC. This chain connects TRBV5-1 to TRBJ2-7; 10 bases are shared with TRBD2. V lost 0 bases, J lost 2 bases, and 5 bases stayed unmatched. CDR1 and CDR2 from the germline V gene are SGHRS and YFSETQ. The CDR3 consists of 16 residues. The whole variable domain, filled in from reference TRBV5-1 and TRBJ2-7, reads KAGVTQTPRYLIKTRGQQVTLSCSPISGHRSVSWYQQTPGQGLQFLFEYFSETQRNKGNFPGRFSGRQFSNSRSEMNVSTLELGDSALYLCASSLDSGGIPYEQYFGPGTRLTVT.

The V call is TRBV30, the J call TRBJ1-1, with D possibly being TRBD1 (5 bases). V lost 5 bases and J lost 5, with 21 bases in between. This CDR3 comprises 15 residues. Looked up from germline, CDR1 is GTSNPN and CDR2 is SVGIG (reference sequence). CDR3 sequence: CAWCRADRRRTEAFF. CDR3 DNA sequence: TGTGCCTGGTGCAGGGCGGATCGGCGTAGGACTGAAGCTTTCTTT. The full variable domain, in which reference TRBV30 and TRBJ1-1 provide the parts outside the CDR3, is SQTIHQWPATLVQPVGSPLSLECTVEGTSNPNLYWYRQAAGRGLQLLFYSVGIGQISSEVPQNLSASRPQDRQFILSSKKLLLSDSGFYLCAWCRADRRRTEAFFGQGTRLTVV.

This clone occurred a few times. The V call is TRBV29-1, the J call TRBJ2-2, with no clear D. In germline, CDR1 is SQVTM, CDR2 ANQGSEA. CDR3 length: 14 residues. V was shortened by 4 bases and J by 4 bases, with 13 bases between the two germline ends. The DNA for the CDR3 is TGCAGCGTTGGGTCTGGTAGCCCCACCGGGGAGCTGTTTTTT. It yields the protein CSVGSGSPTGELFF.

The chain links TRBV30 to TRBJ2-7; 8 nucleotides agree with TRBD1. Germline trimming cut 0 bases from V and 5 bases from J; bases unmatched to any gene: 6. This CDR3 is built from 14 residues. Germline V gene lookup returns CDR1 GTSNPN and CDR2 SVGIG (reference sequence). CDR3 nucleotide sequence: TGTGCCTGGAGTGTCCAGGGGGCGGTGAACGAGCAGTACTTC. This codes for CAWSVQGAVNEQYF.

V gene TRBV29-1 combines with J gene TRBJ2-7, with 8 positions matching TRBD1. The CDR3 extends over 14 amino acids. Looked up from germline, CDR1 is SQVTM and CDR2 is ANQGSEA. V was clipped by 6 bases and J by 6 bases; unmatched bases: 13. For the CDR3, the DNA is TGCAGCGTCGCTCCCAGACAGGGGAAGTCCGAGCAGTACTTC. It specifies CSVAPRQGKSEQYF.

This rearrangement joins TRBV29-1 to TRBJ2-3, with D perhaps assigned TRBD1 or TRBD2 (5 bases each). The V end lost 0 bases, the J end lost 5 bases, and 15 bases lay between the germline ends. The CDR3 extends over 15 amino acids. Germline values: CDR1 SQVTM, CDR2 ANQGSEA. CDR3 in DNA: TGCAGCGTTGAAGACATCCGGGGCTACGGAGATACGCAGTATTTT. Its protein product is CSVEDIRGYGDTQYF.

This clone was observed a handful of times. J is TRBJ1-5 and V is TRBV7-2, with D perhaps matching TRBD1 (6 bases). From germline, CDR1 is SGHTA and CDR2 FQGNSA. V lost 1 base to trimming and J lost 6 bases, with 13 bases between them. The CDR3 runs to 15 residues. CDR3 residues: CASSLGGGGPQPQHF. CDR3 nucleotide sequence: TGTGCCAGCAGCTTAGGAGGTGGGGGGCCTCAGCCCCAGCATTTT.